What follows are 20 T cell receptor beta chains derived from one specimen sequenced in a study of a mutant IDH1 vaccine in newly diagnosed glioma. Indicated time point: week 5, during vaccination. Doses comprised 300 ug of mutant IDH1 20-mer peptide each, plus topical imiquimod. Their target antigens are unknown. Assay used: immunoSEQ multiplex PCR; TCRdb lists only in-frame clones, some missing. The sample includes some 48,000 clones, 78% of them seen just once. Specimen: PBMCs, collected from a glioma patient whose treatment included an IDH1 peptide vaccine. These receptors all come from a woman aged 40 to 49 with glioma.

The chain couples TRBV6-5 to TRBJ1-5, with 8 nucleotides matching TRBD1. The J segment lost 6 bases and the V segment lost 6 bases, leaving 7 bases of the junction unmatched. From germline, CDR1 is MNHEY and CDR2 SVGAGI. CDR3 length equals 14 residues. CDR3 DNA: TGTGCCAGCAGATTGGACAGGGTGGGTCAGCCCCAGCATTTT. Protein product: CASRLDRVGQPQHF.

This rearrangement joins TRBV19 to TRBJ2-1; 9 nucleotides agree with TRBD2. Germline values: CDR1 LNHDA, CDR2 SQIVND (reference sequence). V shed 7 bases, J shed 4 bases, and the junction held 11 bases outside the gene matches. The CDR3 is made up of 16 amino acids. CDR3 nucleotides: TGTGCCAGTAATCGCCTAGCGGGGAGCCAGTACAATGAGCAGTTCTTC. Translating it yields CASNRLAGSQYNEQFF.

This chain joins TRBV5-4 and TRBJ1-6; D unclear. In germline, CDR1 is SGHNT, CDR2 YYREEE (reference sequence). V shed 3 bases and J shed 14 bases, with 15 bases lying between them. CDR3 length equals 13 residues. DNA of the CDR3: TGTGCCAGCAGCTCAACGGAGGGAAGGGCCCTCCACTTT. Protein: CASSSTEGRALHF.

DNA for the CDR3: TGTGCCAGCAGCGAGGGGACAGGGGTGGCCAATCAGCCCCAGCATTTT. This encodes CASSEGTGVANQPQHF. V usage is TRBV9 and J usage is TRBJ1-5, with TRBD1 identical over 10 bases. Germline-derived CDR1 and CDR2 are SGDLS and YYNGEE. The CDR3 consists of 16 residues. With 3 bases clipped from V and 3 bases from J, the junction kept 6 bases outside the gene matches.

The V call is TRBV7-2, the J call TRBJ1-3; D is perhaps TRBD1 (6 bases). This CDR3 has 15 amino acids. Between the trimmed V and J ends, which lost 11 bases and 1 base, there was a span of 18 bases. CDR1 and CDR2 from the germline V gene are SGHTA and FQGNSA. CDR3 residues: CAGGGLMGSGNTIYF. In DNA, the CDR3 is TGTGCCGGAGGGGGGCTTATGGGGTCTGGAAACACCATATATTTT.

This clone was recorded once. The V and J genes are TRBV29-1 and TRBJ2-7, with D maybe TRBD1 (6 bases). The ends were cut back, 7 bases at V and 7 bases at J, with 20 bases in the middle. Germline V lookup: CDR1 SQVTM, CDR2 ANQGSEA. This CDR3 contains 13 residues. The CDR3 nucleotides are TGCAGCGCCCAGCCGGGACATGGCGTGGAGCAGTACTTC. This gives the protein CSAQPGHGVEQYF.

The chain has TRBV9 and TRBJ1-6, with a possible D match to TRBD1 (6 bases). The V gene's germline CDR1 is SGDLS and CDR2 YYNGEE. Deletions cut 7 bases from V and 8 bases from J, with 10 bases between. The CDR3 is made up of 12 amino acids. CDR3 loop: CASGPGDSPLHF. The CDR3 nucleotides are TGTGCCAGCGGACCAGGGGATTCACCCCTCCACTTT.

The chain carries TRBV18 and TRBJ1-2; TRBD1 aligns across 7 bases. The trim removed 6 bases at V and 3 bases at J, leaving 10 bases unmatched. CDR1 and CDR2 from the germline V gene are KGHSH and LQKENI. The CDR3 runs 15 residues. The CDR3 spells CASSKTGSNYYGYTF. In DNA, the CDR3 is TGTGCCAGCTCCAAGACAGGGTCAAATTACTATGGCTACACCTTC. Variable domain in full (rest from reference TRBV18 and TRBJ1-2): NAGVMQNPRHLVRRRGQEARLRCSPMKGHSHVYWYRQLPEEGLKFMVYLQKENIIDESGMPKERFSAEFPKEGPSILRIQQVVRGDSAAYFCASSKTGSNYYGYTFGSGTRLTVV.

In its sample, this clone was seen once. The rearrangement links TRBV7-8 to TRBJ1-5; TRBD1 might be the D (5 bases). Germline loops: CDR1 SGHVS, CDR2 FQNEAQ. This CDR3 has 17 amino acids. Between the trimmed V and J ends, which lost 4 bases and 0 bases, there was a span of 16 bases. The CDR3 spells CASSSDILSYSNQPQHF. Written as DNA, the CDR3 is TGTGCCAGCAGCTCGGACATACTTAGCTATAGCAATCAGCCCCAGCATTTT.

This clone appeared a single time. This sequence joins TRBV18 and TRBJ1-2, with TRBD1 identical over 11 bases. V lost 3 bases to trimming and J lost 5 bases; unmatched junction nucleotides: 5. Germline values: CDR1 KGHSH, CDR2 LQKENI. CDR3 length equals 15 residues. The CDR3 nucleotides read TGTGCCAGCTCACCCGGGACAGGGGGAAATTATGGCTACACCTTC. Translation gives CASSPGTGGNYGYTF.

The CDR3: CASSSRYNQPQHF. The CDR3, as DNA: TGTGCCAGCAGTTCACGTTACAATCAGCCCCAGCATTTT. The rearrangement joins TRBV6-6 to TRBJ1-5; D is ambiguous. V lost 4 bases and J 3 bases, leaving 7 bases between the germline ends. The V gene's germline CDR1 is MNHNY and CDR2 SVGAGI (reference sequence). The CDR3 contains 13 residues.

The V call is TRBV4-3, the J call TRBJ2-1; TRBD1 agrees at 10 bases. The CDR3 length is 15 residues. V shed 1 base and J 7 bases; nucleotides not matched to a gene: 4. Germline V gene data show CDR1 as LGHNA and CDR2 as YSLEER. This CDR3 reads CASSQGPGQGNEQFF. As DNA, the CDR3 is TGCGCCAGCAGCCAAGGCCCGGGACAGGGGAATGAGCAGTTCTTC.

The rearrangement joins TRBV7-3 to TRBJ2-3, with D tentatively TRBD2 (5 bases). The V end was cut by 5 bases, the J end by 4 bases, with 13 bases between. CDR1 is SGHTA, CDR2 FQGTGA, per germline. The CDR3 covers 14 residues. This CDR3 is CASSATLEADTQYF. CDR3 DNA: TGTGCCAGCAGCGCAACTCTGGAGGCAGATACGCAGTATTTT.

This clone was seen more than once but under ten times. The gene calls are TRBV7-2 and TRBJ2-1, with TRBD2 identical over 9 bases. Germline lookup yields CDR1 SGHTA and CDR2 FQGNSA. V dropped 6 bases and J dropped 9; count of bases not matched to a gene: 6. The CDR3 sequence is 13 residues long. The CDR3 DNA is TGTGCCAGCAGATTGGGGACTAGCACTGAGCAGTTCTTC. This encodes CASRLGTSTEQFF. Filled out from reference TRBV7-2 and TRBJ2-1, the complete variable domain reads GAGVSQSPSNKVTEKGKDVELRCDPISGHTALYWYRQSLGQGLEFLIYFQGNSAPDKSGLPSDRFSAERTGGSVSTLTIQRTQQEDSAVYLCASRLGTSTEQFFGPGTRLTVL.

This clone was seen a few times. The V gene is TRBV18, the J gene TRBJ1-4; D is unclear. Trimming removed 1 base from V and 6 bases from J, with 12 bases in between. This CDR3 spans 15 amino acids. Per germline, CDR1 KGHSH and CDR2 LQKENI. The CDR3 nucleotides are TGTGCCAGCTCACCACGGCAGGATCCGGATGAAAAACTGTTTTTT. It encodes CASSPRQDPDEKLFF.

This clone was seen more than once but under ten times. CDR3 amino acids: CASSSRGGTTDTQYF. The CDR3, as DNA: TGTGCCAGCAGCTCAAGGGGAGGGACCACAGATACGCAGTATTTT. The chain couples TRBV7-9 to TRBJ2-3; 7 bases are shared with TRBD2. Germline V CDR1 and CDR2: SEHNR, FQNEAQ (reference sequence). After removal of 4 bases from V and 2 bases from J, the junction contained 6 bases not matched to a gene. This CDR3 is 15 amino acids long.

The chain carries TRBV7-9 and TRBJ1-3; D is undetermined. The germline gives CDR1 SEHNR, CDR2 FQNEAQ (reference sequence). The CDR3 spans 16 residues. V was clipped by 2 bases and J by 0 bases, with 11 bases between them. The CDR3 nucleotides are TGTGCCAGCAGCTTAAGTTCAGGCTACTCTGGAAACACCATATATTTT. Residues: CASSLSSGYSGNTIYF.

This rearrangement joins TRBV4-2 to TRBJ2-3; 11 bases align to TRBD2. The CDR3 is made up of 16 amino acids. In germline, CDR1 is LGHNA, CDR2 YNFKEQ. J was trimmed by 5 bases and V by 2 bases; bases with no gene match: 6. The CDR3 DNA follows: TGTGCCAGCAGCCAACTACTAGCGGGGGAGGGAGATACGCAGTATTTT. Translated, it gives CASSQLLAGEGDTQYF.

This chain uses TRBV30 with TRBJ1-4; TRBD1 might be the D (6 bases). This CDR3 spans 17 amino acids. V was trimmed by 0 bases and J by 0 bases, leaving 14 bases between them. Germline CDR1 reads GTSNPN; CDR2 reads SVGIG (reference sequence). In nucleotides, the CDR3 is TGTGCCTGGAGTGTAGGTCAGGGGCGCGCAACTAATGAAAAACTGTTTTTT. Residues: CAWSVGQGRATNEKLFF.

By frequency in the sample, this clone is medium-sized. The rearrangement joins TRBV5-1 to TRBJ1-5; TRBD1 is a possible D gene (6 bases). Between the trimmed V and J ends, which lost 0 bases and 9 bases, there was a span of 10 bases. This CDR3 contains 13 residues. Per the germline V gene, CDR1 is SGHRS and CDR2 is YFSETQ. The CDR3 region is CASSLEGDRPQHF. CDR3 coding DNA: TGCGCCAGCAGCTTGGAGGGGGATCGGCCCCAGCATTTT.